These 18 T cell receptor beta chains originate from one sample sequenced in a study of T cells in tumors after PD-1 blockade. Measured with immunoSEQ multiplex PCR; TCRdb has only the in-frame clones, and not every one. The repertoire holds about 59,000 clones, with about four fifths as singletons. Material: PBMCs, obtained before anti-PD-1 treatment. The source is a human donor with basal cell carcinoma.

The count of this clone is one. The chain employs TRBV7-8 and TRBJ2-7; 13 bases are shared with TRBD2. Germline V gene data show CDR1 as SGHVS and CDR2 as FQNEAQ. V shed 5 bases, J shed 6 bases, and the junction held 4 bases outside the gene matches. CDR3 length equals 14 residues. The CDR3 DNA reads TGTGCCAGCAGCCTAGGGACTAGCGGGGCCGAGCAGTACTTC. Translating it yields CASSLGTSGAEQYF.

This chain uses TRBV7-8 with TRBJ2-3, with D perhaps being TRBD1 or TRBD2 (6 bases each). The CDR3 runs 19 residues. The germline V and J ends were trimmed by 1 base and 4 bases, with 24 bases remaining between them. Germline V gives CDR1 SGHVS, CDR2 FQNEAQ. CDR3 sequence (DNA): TGTGCCAGCAGCTTAGTTAGTAGAGGGGGGCAGGGGTTGGCAGATACGCAGTATTTT. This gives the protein CASSLVSRGGQGLADTQYF.

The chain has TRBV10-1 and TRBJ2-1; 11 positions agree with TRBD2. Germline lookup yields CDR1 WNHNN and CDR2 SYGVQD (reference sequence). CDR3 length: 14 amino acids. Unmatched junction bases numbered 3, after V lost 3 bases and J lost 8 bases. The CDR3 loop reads CASSETSGGYEQFF. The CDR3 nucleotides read TGCGCCAGCAGTGAAACTAGCGGGGGTTATGAGCAGTTCTTC.

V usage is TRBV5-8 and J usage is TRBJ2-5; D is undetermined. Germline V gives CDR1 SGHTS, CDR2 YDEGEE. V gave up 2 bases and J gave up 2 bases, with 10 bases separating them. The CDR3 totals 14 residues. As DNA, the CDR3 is TGTGCCAGCAGCTTCGGCGTGCATCAAGAGACCCAGTACTTC. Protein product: CASSFGVHQETQYF. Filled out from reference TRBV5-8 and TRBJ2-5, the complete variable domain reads EAGVTQSPTHLIKTRGQQATLRCSPISGHTSVYWYQQALGLGLQFLLWYDEGEERNRGNFPPRFSGRQFPNYSSELNVNALELEDSALYLCASSFGVHQETQYFGPGTRLLVL.

In nucleotides, the CDR3 is TGTGCCAAACAAACAGGGGGAACAGAAGAGACCCAGTACTTC. Its protein product is CAKQTGGTEETQYF. V is TRBV19 and J is TRBJ2-5; 8 bases align to TRBD1. The CDR3 is 14 residues long. CDR1 and CDR2 (germline): LNHDA, SQIVND (reference sequence). V gave up 10 bases and J gave up 3 bases; unmatched junction bases: 10. The full variable domain, its missing parts supplied by reference TRBV19 and TRBJ2-5, is DGGITQSPKYLFRKEGQNVTLSCEQNLNHDAMYWYRQDPGQGLRLIYYSQIVNDFQKGDIAEGYSVSREKKESFPLTVTSAQKNPTAFYLCAKQTGGTEETQYFGPGTRLLVL.

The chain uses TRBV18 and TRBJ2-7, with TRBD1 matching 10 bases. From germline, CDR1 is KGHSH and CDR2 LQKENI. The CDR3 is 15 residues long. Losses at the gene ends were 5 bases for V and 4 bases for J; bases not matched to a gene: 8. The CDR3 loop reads CASSGGGTGVYEQYF. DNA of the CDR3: TGTGCCAGCTCAGGAGGAGGGACAGGGGTTTACGAGCAGTACTTC.

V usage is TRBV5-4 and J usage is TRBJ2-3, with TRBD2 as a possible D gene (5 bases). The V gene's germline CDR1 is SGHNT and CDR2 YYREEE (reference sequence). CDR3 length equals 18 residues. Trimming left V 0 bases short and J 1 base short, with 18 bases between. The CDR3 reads CASSLAVTVATRTDTQYF. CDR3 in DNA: TGTGCCAGCAGCTTGGCCGTTACGGTAGCGACACGCACAGATACGCAGTATTTT.

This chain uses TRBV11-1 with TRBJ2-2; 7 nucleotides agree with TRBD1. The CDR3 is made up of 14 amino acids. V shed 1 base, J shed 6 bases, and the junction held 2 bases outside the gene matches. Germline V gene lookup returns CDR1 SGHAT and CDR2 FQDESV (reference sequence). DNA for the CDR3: TGTGCCAGCAGCTTAGTTGACAGGGCCGGGGAGCTGTTTTTT. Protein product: CASSLVDRAGELFF.

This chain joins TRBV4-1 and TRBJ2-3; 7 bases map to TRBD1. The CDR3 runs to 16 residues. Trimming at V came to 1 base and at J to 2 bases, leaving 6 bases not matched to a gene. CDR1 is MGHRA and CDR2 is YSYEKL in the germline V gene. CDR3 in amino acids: CASSQGPGQTTDTQYF. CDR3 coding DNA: TGCGCCAGCAGCCAAGGTCCGGGACAGACCACAGATACGCAGTATTTT.

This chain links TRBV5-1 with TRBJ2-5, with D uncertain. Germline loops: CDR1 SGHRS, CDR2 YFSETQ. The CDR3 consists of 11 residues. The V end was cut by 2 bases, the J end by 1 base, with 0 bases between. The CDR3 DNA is TGCGCCAGCAGCTTCCAAGAGACCCAGTACTTC. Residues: CASSFQETQYF.

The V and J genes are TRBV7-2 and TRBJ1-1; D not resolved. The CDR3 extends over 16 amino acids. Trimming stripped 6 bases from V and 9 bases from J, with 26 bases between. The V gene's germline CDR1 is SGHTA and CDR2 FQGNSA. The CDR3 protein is CASSSPRGRGGFQAFF. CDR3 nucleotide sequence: TGTGCCAGCAGTTCTCCCCGCGGCAGAGGAGGTTTCCAAGCTTTCTTT.

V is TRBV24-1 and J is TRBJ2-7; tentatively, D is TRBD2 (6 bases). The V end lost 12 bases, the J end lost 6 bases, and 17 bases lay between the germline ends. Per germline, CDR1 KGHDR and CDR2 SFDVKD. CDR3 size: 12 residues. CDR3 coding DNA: TGTGCCTCTATGCGGGGCCATACCGAGCAGTACTTC. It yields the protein CASMRGHTEQYF.

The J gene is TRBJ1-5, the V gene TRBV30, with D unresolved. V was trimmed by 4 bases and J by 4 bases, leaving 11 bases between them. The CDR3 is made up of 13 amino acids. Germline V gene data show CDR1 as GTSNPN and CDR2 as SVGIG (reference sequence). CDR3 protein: CAWNLGPNQPQHF. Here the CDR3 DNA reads TGTGCCTGGAACTTAGGGCCGAATCAGCCCCAGCATTTT.

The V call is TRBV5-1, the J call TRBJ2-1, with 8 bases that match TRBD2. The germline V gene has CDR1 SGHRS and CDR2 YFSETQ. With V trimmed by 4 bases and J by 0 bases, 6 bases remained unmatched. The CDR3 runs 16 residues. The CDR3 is CASSGTSGRSYNEQFF. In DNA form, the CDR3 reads TGCGCCAGCAGCGGTACTAGCGGCCGCTCCTACAATGAGCAGTTCTTC.

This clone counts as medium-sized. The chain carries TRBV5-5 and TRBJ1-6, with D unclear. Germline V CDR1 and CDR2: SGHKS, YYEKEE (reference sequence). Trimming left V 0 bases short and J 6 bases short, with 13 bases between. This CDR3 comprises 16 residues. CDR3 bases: TGTGCCAGCAGCTTGGCCGCTGGCAGGACTAATTCACCCCTCCACTTT. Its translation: CASSLAAGRTNSPLHF.

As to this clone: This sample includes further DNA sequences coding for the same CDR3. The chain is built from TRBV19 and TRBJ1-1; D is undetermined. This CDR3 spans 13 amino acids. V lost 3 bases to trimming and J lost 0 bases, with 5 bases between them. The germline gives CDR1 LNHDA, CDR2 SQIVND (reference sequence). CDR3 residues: CASSIAVNTEAFF. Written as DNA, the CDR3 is TGTGCCAGTAGTATTGCAGTGAACACTGAAGCTTTCTTT.

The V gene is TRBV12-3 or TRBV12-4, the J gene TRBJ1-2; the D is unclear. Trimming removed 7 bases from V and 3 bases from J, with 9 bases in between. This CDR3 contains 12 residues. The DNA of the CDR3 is TGTGCCAGCACCCGATCCGACTATGGCTACACCTTC. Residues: CASTRSDYGYTF.

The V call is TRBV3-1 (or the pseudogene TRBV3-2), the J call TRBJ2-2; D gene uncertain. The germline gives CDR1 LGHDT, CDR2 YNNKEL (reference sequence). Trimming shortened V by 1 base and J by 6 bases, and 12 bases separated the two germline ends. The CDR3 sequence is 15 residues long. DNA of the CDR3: TGTGCCAGCAGCCAAGGTCTGGGTGTCTCCGGGGAGCTGTTTTTT. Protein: CASSQGLGVSGELFF.